This T cell receptor (beta chain) was identified during a study of cytomegalovirus exposure and HLA in healthy donors. Study information: Among several hundred genotyped donors, around 82% fell in the Caucasian-associated ancestry cluster. General study points: Most TCR beta V segments were productive about 90% or about 30% of the time in an earlier analysis.

The CDR3 spans 14 residues. The V gene's germline CDR1 is PRHDT and CDR2 FYEKMQ (reference sequence). The V gene lost 8 bases and the J gene lost 1 base, with 15 bases spanning the gap. Turning to this clone: Its antigen is not known.

Each donor was nominally healthy when sampled (though unrecorded immune exposures were likely). The study ran its PCR with 60 Vbeta and 13 Jbeta primers. The repertoire was sequenced with immunoSEQ multiplex PCR; TCRdb's copy has only in-frame clones and lacks some. The sample lists about 130,000 clones, roughly 84% occurring once. The rearrangement uses TRBV13 and TRBJ2-7; D is possibly TRBD2 (5 bases). Sequencing was performed on PBMCs. This TCR was sampled from a girl aged 2-15 years in good health and CMV-seronegative. CDR3 sequence: CASAIGSSSYEQYF. The CDR3 DNA follows: TGTGCCAGCGCGATTGGGAGTAGTTCCTACGAGCAGTACTTC.